This T cell receptor beta chain was obtained from a study of T cell responses to AZD1222 COVID-19 vaccine. General study findings and limits: The CD4 TCRs associated with vaccination extended across spike and predominated at 160-218 and 743-854. Most donors were white British and more were female, and clonal diversity was possibly underestimated. The study found Spike-specific TCR breadth and depth rose after two AZD1222 doses. Seropositive at baseline were only a handful of AZD1222 recipients.

About this clone itself: Its antigen is currently unknown.

Germline CDR1 is SGHAT and CDR2 is FQNNGV. V gave up 4 bases and J gave up 7 bases, with 8 bases separating them. The CDR3 totals 11 residues. Some clones are missing from TCRdb's copy, which holds only in-frame ones; the method was immunoSEQ multiplex PCR. The table includes 200,000 or so clones, over 80% detected once. The V gene is TRBV11-2, the J gene TRBJ2-7, with D perhaps matching TRBD1 (5 bases). The sample was peripheral blood, taken on day 0 of MenACWY control vaccination. The source of this sequence is an adult in good health. The CDR3 DNA is TGTGCCAGCAGCTCCAGACAGGAGCAGTACTTC. It specifies CASSSRQEQYF.